The T cell receptor (beta chain) described here comes from a study of glioma-infiltrating T cells after dendritic cell vaccination. This CDR3 has 14 residues. The ends were cut back, 2 bases at V and 0 bases at J, with 7 bases in the middle. CDR1 GTSNPN and CDR2 SVGIG come from the germline V gene (reference sequence). The assay was immunoSEQ multiplex PCR, and TCRdb's table has in-frame clones only and misses some. The table lists about 65,000 clones, roughly 86% of them singletons. Time point reported: after dendritic cell vaccination, including at tumor progression/relapse. The TCR was taken from a human donor with glioblastoma. The specimen was blood, collected after dendritic cell vaccination. The chain couples TRBV30 to TRBJ2-2, with a weak D call TRBD1 (6 bases). This CDR3 is CAWSTGPNTGELFF. The CDR3 DNA sequence: TGTGCCTGGAGTACAGGGCCGAACACCGGGGAGCTGTTTTTT.